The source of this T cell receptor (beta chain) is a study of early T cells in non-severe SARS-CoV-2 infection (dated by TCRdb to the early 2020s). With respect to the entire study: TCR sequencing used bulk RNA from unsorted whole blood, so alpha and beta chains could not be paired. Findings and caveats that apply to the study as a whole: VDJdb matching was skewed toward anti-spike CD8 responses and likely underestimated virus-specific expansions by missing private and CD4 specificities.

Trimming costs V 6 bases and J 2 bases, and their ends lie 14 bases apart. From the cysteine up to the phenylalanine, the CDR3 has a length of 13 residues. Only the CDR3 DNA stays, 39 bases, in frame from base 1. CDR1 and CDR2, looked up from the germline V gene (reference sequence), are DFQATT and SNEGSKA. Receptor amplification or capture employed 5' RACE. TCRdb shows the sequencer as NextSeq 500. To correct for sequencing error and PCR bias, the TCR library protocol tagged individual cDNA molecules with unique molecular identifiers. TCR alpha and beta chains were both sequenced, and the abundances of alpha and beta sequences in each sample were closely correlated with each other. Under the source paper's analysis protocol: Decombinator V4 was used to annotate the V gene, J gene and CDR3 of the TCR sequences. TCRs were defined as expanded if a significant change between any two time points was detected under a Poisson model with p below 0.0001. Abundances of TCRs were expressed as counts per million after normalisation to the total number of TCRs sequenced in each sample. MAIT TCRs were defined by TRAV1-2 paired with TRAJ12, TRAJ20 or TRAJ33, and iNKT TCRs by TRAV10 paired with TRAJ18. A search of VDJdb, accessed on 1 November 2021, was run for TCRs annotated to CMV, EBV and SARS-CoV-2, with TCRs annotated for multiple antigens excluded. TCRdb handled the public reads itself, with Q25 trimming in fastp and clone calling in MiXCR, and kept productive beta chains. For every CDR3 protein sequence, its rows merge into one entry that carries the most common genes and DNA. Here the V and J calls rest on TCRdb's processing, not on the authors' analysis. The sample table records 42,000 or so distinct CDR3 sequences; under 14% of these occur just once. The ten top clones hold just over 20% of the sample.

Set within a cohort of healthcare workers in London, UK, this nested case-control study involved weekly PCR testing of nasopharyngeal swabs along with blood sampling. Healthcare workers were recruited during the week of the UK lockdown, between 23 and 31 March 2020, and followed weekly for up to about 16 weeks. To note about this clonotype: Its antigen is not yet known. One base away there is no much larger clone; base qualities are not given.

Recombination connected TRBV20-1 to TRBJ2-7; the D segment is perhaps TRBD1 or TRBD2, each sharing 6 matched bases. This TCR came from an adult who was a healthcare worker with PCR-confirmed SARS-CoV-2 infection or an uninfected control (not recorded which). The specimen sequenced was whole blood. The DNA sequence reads TGCAGTGCAGAGGGGGGCTTTACCTACGAGCAGTACTTC. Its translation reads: CSAEGGFTYEQYF.